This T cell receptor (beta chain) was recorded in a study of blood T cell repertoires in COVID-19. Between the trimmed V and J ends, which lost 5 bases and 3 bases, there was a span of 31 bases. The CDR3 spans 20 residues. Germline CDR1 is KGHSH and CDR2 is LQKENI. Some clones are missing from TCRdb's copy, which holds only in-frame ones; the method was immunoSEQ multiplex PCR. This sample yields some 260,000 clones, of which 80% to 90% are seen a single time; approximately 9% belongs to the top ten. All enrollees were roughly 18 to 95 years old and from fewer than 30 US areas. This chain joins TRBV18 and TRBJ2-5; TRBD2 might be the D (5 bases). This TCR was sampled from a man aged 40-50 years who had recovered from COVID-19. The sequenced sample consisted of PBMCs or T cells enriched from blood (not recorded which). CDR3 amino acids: CASSKSGGPSNRLEKETQYF. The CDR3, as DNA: TGTGCCAGCTCAAAGAGCGGTGGGCCATCTAACAGATTGGAGAAAGAGACCCAGTACTTC.